This T cell receptor beta chain was sequenced in a study of post-analysis software for immune sequencing data. Study summary: The cohort encompassed relapsing-remitting, secondary progressive and progressive-relapsing multiple sclerosis disease courses.

Regarding the study as a whole: With TRBV5-6, TRBV5-1 and TRBV20-1 included, five TRBV segments were more frequent in patients than in controls. Batch-matched samples strongly co-clustered by F measure. People with multiple sclerosis had a significantly lower normalized Chao1 diversity than controls did.

Unique molecular identifiers tagged the TCR beta cDNA libraries. Input amounts of roughly 0.85 to 11 million T cells were used. These gave some 500,000 cDNA molecules, so each molecule approximated one T cell. MiXCR, applied by TCRdb to the PCR reads, yields one record per CDR3 protein. The sample holds about 820,000 distinct CDR3 sequences, 53% seen once. CDR3 length: 14 residues. Germline lookup yields CDR1 MNHEY and CDR2 SVGAGI. The ends lost 5 bases at V and 6 bases at J; junction bases unmatched: 6. This clonotype was detected only a few times. Its antigen is unknown. The sample taken for sequencing was blood. The receptor was isolated from a girl under 18 with multiple sclerosis. The chain links TRBV6-5 to TRBJ2-7, with TRBD1 matching 11 bases. Here the CDR3 reads CASSKGQGVSEQYF. The CDR3 DNA reads as TGTGCCAGCAGTAAGGGACAGGGGGTTTCCGAGCAGTACTTC.